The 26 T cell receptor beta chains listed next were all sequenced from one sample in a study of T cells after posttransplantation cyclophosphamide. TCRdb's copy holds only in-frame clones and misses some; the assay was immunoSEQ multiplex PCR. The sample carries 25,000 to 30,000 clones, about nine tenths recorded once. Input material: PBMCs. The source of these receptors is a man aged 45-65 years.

CDR3 protein: CASSLSVDNEQFF. CDR3 DNA sequence: TGTGCCAGCAGCTTATCGGTAGATAATGAGCAGTTCTTC. This sequence joins TRBV11-2 and TRBJ2-1; D unclear. CDR3 length: 13 residues. V lost 2 bases and J 7 bases, leaving 9 bases between the germline ends. The germline gives CDR1 SGHAT, CDR2 FQNNGV. Supplemented by reference TRBV11-2 and TRBJ2-1, the full variable domain reads EAGVAQSPRYKIIEKRQSVAFWCNPISGHATLYWYQQILGQGPKLLIQFQNNGVVDDSQLPKDRFSAERLKGVDSTLKIQPAKLEDSAVYLCASSLSVDNEQFFGPGTRLTVL.

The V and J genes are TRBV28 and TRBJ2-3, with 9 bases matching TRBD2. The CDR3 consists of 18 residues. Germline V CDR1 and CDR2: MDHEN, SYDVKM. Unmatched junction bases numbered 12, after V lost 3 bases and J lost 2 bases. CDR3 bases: TGTGCCAGCAGTTTTGTTTTGGCGGGGGGGCCGGACACAGATACGCAGTATTTT. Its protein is CASSFVLAGGPDTDTQYF.

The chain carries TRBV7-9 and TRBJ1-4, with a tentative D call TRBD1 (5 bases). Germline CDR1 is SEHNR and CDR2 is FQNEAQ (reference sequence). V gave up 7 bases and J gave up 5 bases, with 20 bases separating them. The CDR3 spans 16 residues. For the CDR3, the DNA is TGTGCCAGCATGGGGCGGTGGTCCTCTGGGAATGAAAAACTGTTTTTT. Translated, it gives CASMGRWSSGNEKLFF.

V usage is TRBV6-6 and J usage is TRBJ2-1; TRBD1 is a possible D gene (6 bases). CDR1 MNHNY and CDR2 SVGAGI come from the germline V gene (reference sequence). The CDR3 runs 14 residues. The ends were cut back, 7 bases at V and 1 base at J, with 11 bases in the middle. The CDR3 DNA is TGTGCCAGCACTACGGACAGTTCCTACAATGAGCAGTTCTTC. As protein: CASTTDSSYNEQFF.

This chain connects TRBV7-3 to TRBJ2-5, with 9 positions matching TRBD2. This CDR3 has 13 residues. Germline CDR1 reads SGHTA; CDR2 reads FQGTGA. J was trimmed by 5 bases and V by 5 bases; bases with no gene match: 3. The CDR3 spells CASSPSGAETQYF. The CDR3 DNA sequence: TGTGCCAGCAGCCCTAGCGGGGCGGAGACCCAGTACTTC. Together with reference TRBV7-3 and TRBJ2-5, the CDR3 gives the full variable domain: GAGVSQTPSNKVTEKGKYVELRCDPISGHTALYWYRQSLGQGPEFLIYFQGTGAADDSGLPNDRFFAVRPEGSVSTLKIQRTERGDSAVYLCASSPSGAETQYFGPGTRLLVL.

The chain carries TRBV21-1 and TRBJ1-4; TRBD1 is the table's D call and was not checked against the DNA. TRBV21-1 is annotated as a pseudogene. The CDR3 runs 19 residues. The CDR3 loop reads CASSPRDGHRTRANEKLFF. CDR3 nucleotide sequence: TGTGCCAGCAGCCCCCGCGACGGCCACAGGACAAGGGCTAATGAAAAACTGTTTTTT.

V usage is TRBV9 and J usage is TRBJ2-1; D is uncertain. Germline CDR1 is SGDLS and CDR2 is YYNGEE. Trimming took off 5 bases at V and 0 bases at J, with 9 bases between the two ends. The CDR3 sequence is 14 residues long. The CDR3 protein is CASRRISSYNEQFF. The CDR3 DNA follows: TGTGCCAGCAGGAGGATCAGCTCCTACAATGAGCAGTTCTTC.

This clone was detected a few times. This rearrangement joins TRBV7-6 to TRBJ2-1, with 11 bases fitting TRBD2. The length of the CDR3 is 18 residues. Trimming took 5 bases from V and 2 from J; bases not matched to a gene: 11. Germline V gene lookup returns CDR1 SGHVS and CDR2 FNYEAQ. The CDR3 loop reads CASSKTIPSGGTYNEQFF. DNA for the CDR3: TGTGCCAGCAGCAAAACCATCCCTAGCGGGGGGACCTACAATGAGCAGTTCTTC.

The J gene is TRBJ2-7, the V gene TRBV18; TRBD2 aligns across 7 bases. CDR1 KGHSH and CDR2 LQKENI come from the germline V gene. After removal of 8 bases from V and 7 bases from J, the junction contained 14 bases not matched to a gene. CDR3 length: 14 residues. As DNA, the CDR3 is TGTGCCAGCCGGGGACTGGGCGGGAGCAATGAGCAGTACTTC. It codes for CASRGLGGSNEQYF.

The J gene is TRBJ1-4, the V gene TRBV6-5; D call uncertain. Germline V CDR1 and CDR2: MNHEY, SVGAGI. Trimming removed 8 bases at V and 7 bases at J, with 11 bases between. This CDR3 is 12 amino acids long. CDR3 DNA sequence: TGTGCCAGCGGGGAGTTTGGTGAAAAACTGTTTTTT. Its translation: CASGEFGEKLFF.

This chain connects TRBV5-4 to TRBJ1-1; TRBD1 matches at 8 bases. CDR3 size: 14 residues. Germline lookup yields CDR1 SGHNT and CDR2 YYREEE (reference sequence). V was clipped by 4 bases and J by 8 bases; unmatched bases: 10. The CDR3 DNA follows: TGTGCCAGCAGCGATGACAGGGGTAGGTACGAAGCTTTCTTT. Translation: CASSDDRGRYEAFF.

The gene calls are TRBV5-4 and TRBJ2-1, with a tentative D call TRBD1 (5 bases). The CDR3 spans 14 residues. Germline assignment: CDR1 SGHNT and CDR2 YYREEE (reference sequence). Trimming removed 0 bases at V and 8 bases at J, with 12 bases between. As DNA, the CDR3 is TGTGCCAGCAGCTTGGCCGAATTACAGGATGAGCAGTTCTTC. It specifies CASSLAELQDEQFF.

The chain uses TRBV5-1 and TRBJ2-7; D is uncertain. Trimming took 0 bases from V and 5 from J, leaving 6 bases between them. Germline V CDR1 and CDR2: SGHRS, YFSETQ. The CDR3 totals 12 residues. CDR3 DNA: TGCGCCAGCAGCTTGGCCTTTAACGAGCAGTACTTC. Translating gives CASSLAFNEQYF.

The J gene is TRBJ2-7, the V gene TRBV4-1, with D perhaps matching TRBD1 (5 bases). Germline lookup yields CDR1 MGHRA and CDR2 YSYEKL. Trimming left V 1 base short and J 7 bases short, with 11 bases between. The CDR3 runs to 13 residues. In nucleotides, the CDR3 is TGCGCCAGCAGCCAAGTAGGGGTTCGAGAGCAGTACTTC. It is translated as CASSQVGVREQYF.

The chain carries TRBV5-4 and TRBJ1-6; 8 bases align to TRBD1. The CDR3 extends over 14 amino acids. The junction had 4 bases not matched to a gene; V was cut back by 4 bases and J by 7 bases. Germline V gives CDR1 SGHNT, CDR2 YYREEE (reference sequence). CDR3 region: CASSRDRLNSPLHF. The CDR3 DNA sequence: TGTGCCAGCAGCCGGGACAGGCTGAATTCACCCCTCCACTTT. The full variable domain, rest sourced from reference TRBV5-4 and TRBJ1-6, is ETGVTQSPTHLIKTRGQQVTLRCSSQSGHNTVSWYQQALGQGPQFIFQYYREEENGRGNFPPRFSGLQFPNYSSELNVNALELDDSALYLCASSRDRLNSPLHFGNGTRLTVT.

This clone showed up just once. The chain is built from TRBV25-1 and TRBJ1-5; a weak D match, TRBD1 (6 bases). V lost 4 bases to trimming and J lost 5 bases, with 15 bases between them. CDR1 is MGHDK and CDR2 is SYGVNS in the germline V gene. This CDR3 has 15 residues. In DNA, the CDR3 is TGTGCCAGCAGTGCGGGGGGGGGCTCCTATCAGCCCCAGCATTTT. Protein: CASSAGGGSYQPQHF.

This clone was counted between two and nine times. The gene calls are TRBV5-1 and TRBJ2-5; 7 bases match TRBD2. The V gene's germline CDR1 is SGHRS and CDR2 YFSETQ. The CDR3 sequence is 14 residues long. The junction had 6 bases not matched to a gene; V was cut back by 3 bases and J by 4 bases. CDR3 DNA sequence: TGCGCCAGCAGCTGGAGGGGCGGGAGAGAGACCCAGTACTTC. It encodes CASSWRGGRETQYF.

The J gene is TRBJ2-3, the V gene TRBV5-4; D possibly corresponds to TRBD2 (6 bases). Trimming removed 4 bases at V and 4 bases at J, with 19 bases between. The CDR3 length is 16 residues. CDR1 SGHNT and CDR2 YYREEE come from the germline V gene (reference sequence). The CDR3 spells CASSPGGSSGSDTQYF. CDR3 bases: TGTGCCAGCAGCCCCGGGGGATCAAGCGGGTCAGATACGCAGTATTTT.

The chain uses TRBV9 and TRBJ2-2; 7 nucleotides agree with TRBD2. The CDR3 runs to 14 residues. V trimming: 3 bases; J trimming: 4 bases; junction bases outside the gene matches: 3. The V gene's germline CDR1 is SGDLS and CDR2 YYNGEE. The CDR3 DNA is TGTGCCAGCAGCGGGGAGGGCCTCACCGGGGAGCTGTTTTTT. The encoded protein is CASSGEGLTGELFF.

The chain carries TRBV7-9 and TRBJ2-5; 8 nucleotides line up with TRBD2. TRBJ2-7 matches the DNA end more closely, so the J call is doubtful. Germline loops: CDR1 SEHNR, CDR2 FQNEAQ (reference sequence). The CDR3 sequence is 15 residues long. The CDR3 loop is CASSLVSGGHYEQYF. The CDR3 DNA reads TGTGCCAGCAGCTTAGTAAGCGGGGGCCACTACGAGCAGTACTTC.

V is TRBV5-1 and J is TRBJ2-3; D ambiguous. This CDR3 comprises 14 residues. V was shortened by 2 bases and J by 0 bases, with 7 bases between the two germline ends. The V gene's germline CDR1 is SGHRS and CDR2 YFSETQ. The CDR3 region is CASSFDGSTDTQYF. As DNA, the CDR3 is TGCGCCAGCAGCTTTGACGGGAGCACAGATACGCAGTATTTT.

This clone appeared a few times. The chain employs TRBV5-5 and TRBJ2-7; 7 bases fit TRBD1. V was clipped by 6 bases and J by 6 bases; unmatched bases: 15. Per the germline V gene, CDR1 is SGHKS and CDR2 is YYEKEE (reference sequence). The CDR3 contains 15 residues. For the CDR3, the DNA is TGTGCCAGCACCCAAACCGGGACAGCCACCTTCGAGCAGTACTTC. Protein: CASTQTGTATFEQYF.

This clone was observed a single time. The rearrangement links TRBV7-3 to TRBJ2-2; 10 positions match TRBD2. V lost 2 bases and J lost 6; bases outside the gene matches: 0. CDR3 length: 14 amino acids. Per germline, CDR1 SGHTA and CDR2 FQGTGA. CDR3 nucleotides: TGTGCCAGCAGCTTAGGGACTAGCGCCGGGGAGCTGTTTTTT. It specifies CASSLGTSAGELFF.

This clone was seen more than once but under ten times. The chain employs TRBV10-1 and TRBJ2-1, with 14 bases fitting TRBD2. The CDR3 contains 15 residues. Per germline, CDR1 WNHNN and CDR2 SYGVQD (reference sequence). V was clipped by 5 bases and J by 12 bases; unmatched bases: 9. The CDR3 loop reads CASSRRGTSGSRQFF. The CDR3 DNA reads TGCGCCAGCAGTCGACGAGGGACTAGCGGGAGTAGGCAGTTCTTC.

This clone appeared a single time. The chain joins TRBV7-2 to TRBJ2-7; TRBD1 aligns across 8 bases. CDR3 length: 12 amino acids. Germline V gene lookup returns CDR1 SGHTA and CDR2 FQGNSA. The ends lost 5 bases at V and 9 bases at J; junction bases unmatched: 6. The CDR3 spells CASSTRDRRQYF. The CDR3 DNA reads TGTGCCAGCAGCACCCGGGACAGGAGGCAGTACTTC.

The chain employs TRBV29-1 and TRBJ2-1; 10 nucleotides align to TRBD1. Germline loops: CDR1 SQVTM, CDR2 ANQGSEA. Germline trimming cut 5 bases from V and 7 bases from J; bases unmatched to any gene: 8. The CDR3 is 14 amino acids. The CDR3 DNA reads TGCAGCGTTACCGGGACAGGGGCTCGGAATGAGCAGTTCTTC. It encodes CSVTGTGARNEQFF.